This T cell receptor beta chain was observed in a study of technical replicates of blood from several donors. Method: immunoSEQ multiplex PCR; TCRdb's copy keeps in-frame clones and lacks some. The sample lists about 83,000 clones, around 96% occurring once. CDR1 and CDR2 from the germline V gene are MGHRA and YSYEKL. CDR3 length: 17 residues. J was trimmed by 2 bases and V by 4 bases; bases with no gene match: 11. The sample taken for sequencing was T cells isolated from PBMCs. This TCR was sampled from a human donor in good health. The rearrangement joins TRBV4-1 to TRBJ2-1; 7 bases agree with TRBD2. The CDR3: CASSPPGASGAYNEQFF. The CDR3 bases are TGCGCCAGCAGCCCCCCCGGGGCTAGCGGAGCCTACAATGAGCAGTTCTTC.